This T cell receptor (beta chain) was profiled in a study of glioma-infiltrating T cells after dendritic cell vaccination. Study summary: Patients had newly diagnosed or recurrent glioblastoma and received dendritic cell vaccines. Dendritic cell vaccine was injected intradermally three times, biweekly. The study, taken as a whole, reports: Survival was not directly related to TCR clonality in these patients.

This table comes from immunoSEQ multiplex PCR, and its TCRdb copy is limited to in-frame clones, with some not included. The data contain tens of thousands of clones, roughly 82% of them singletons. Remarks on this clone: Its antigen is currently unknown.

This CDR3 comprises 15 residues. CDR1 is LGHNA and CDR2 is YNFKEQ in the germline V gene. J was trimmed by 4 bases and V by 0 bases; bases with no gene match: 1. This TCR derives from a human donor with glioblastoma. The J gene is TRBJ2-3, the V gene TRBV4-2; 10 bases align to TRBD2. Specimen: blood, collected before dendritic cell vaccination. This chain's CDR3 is CASSQDSGGPDTQYF. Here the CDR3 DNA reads TGTGCCAGCAGCCAAGATAGCGGGGGGCCAGATACGCAGTATTTT.